The entry below describes one TCR beta chain. Its antigen is not identified. V lost 3 bases, J lost 4 bases, and 3 bases stayed unmatched. CDR3 size: 15 residues. Germline CDR1 and CDR2: SGHVS and FQNEAQ. This sample stems from a study of cytomegalovirus exposure and HLA in healthy donors. The PCR employed 60 Vbeta primers together with 13 Jbeta primers. The table came from immunoSEQ multiplex PCR; TCRdb's copy has only in-frame clones and leaves some out. Among around 99,000 clones listed, roughly 80% were seen once. Points from the study as a whole: An analysis that was carried out later associated fewer than 20,000 TCR beta sequences with HLA alleles at 0.05 false discovery rate. In an earlier analysis, in roughly 600 donors, most V segments appeared productive either ~90% or ~30% of the time.

The sequence came from a middle-aged man in good health and CMV-seronegative. Specimen: PBMCs. The V gene is TRBV7-8, the J gene TRBJ2-2, with 9 bases that match TRBD1. This CDR3 is CASSLKTGGTGELFF. Here the CDR3 DNA reads TGTGCCAGCAGCTTGAAGACAGGGGGCACCGGGGAGCTGTTTTTT.